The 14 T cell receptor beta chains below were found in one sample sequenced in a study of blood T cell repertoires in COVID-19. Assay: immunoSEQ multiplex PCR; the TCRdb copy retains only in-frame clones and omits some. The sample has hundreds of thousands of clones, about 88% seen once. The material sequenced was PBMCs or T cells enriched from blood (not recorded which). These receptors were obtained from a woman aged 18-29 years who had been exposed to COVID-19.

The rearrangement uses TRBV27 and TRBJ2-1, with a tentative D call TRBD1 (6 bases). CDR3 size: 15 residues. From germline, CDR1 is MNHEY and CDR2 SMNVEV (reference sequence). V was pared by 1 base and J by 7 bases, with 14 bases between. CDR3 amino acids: CASSLYSGVINEQFF. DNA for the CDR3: TGTGCCAGCAGTTTATACTCAGGGGTAATTAATGAGCAGTTCTTC.

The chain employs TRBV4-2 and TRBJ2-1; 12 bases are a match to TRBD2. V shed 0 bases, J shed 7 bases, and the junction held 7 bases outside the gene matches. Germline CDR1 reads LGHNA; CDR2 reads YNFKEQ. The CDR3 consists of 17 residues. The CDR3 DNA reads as TGTGCCAGCAGCCAAGACCGCTCTAGCGGGAGGGCGAATGAGCAGTTCTTC. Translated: CASSQDRSSGRANEQFF.

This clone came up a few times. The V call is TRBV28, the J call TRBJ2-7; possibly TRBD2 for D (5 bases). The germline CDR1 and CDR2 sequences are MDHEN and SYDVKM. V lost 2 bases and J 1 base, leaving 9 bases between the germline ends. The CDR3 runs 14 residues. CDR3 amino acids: CASSLASGSYEQYF. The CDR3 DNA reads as TGTGCCAGCAGTTTAGCGTCGGGATCCTACGAGCAGTACTTC.

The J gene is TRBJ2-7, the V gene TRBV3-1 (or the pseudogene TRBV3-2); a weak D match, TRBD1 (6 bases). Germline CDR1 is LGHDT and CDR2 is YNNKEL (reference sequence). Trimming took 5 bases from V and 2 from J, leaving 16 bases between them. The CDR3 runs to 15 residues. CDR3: CASSARRDRPYEQYF. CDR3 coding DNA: TGTGCCAGCAGCGCAAGAAGAGACAGGCCCTACGAGCAGTACTTC.

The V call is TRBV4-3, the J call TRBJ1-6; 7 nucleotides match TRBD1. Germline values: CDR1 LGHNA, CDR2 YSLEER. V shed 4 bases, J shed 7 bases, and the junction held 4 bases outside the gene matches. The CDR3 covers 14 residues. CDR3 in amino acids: CASSRGQPNSPLHF. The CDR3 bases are TGCGCCAGCAGCCGGGGACAGCCAAATTCACCCCTCCACTTT.

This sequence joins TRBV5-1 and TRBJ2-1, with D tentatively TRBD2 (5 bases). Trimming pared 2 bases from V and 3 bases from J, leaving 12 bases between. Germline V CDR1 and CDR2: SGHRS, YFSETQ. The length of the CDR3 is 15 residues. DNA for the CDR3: TGCGCCAGCAGCTTTCCGAGGGAGAGCTACAATGAGCAGTTCTTC. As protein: CASSFPRESYNEQFF.

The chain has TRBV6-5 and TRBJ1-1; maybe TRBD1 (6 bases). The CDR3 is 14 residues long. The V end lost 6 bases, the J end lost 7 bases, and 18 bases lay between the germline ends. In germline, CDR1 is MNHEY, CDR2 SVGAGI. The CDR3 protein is CASRGGTPRDEAFF. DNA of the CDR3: TGTGCCAGCAGGGGAGGGACACCGAGGGATGAAGCTTTCTTT.

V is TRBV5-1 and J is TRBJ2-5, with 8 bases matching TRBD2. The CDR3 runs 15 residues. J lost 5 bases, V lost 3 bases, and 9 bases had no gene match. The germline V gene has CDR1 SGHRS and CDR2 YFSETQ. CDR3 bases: TGCGCCAGCAGCTCCCCGGGAGGGGGACGGGAGACCCAGTACTTC. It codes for CASSSPGGGRETQYF.

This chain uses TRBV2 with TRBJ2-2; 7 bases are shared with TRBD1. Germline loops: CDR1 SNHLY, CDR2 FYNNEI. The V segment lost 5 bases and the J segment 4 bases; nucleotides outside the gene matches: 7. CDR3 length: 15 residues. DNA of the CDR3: TGTGCCAGCAGTACGACAGGGATTTTCACCGGGGAGCTGTTTTTT. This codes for CASSTTGIFTGELFF.

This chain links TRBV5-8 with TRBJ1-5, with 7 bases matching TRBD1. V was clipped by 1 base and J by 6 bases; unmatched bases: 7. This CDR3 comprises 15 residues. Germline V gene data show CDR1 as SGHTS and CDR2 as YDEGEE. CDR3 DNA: TGTGCCAGCAGCTTGACGGCAGGGGGGACTCAGCCCCAGCATTTT. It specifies CASSLTAGGTQPQHF.

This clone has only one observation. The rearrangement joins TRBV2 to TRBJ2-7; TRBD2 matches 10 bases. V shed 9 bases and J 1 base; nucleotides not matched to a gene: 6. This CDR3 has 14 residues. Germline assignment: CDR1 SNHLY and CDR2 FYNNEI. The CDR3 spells CASTGTSVSYEQYF. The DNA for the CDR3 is TGTGCCAGTACCGGGACTAGCGTATCCTACGAGCAGTACTTC.

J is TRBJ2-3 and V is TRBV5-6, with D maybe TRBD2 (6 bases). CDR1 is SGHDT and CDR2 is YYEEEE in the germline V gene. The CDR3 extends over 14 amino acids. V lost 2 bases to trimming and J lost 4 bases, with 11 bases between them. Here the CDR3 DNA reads TGTGCCAGCAGCTTTCGCGGGACCTCAGATACGCAGTATTTT. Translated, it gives CASSFRGTSDTQYF.

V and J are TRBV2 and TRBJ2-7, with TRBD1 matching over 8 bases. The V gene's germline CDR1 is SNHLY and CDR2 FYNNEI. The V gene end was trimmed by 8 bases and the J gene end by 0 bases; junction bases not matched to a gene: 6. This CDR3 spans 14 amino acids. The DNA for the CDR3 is TGTGCCAGCGGGGCGACAGGGGACTCCTACGAGCAGTACTTC. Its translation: CASGATGDSYEQYF.

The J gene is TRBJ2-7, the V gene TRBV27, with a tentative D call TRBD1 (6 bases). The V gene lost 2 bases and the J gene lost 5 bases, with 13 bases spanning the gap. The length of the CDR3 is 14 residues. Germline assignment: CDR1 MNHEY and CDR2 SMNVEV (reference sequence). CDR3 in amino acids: CASSLKGVRDEQYF. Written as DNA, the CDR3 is TGTGCCAGCAGTTTAAAGGGGGTTAGGGACGAGCAGTACTTC.